Listed below are T cell receptor beta chains from one sample, sequenced in a study of vaccination effects on CD4 cells after COVID-19. For these TCRs, the target antigens are not known. The data were produced by immunoSEQ multiplex PCR, yet TCRdb's version contains in-frame clones alone and is incomplete. The table records around 50,000 clones, over 60% of them present only once. Sequencing was performed on CD4+ T cells from PBMCs cultured without peptide, taken after COVID-19 vaccination. These TCRs come from a human donor who had a prior SARS-CoV-2 infection. The CDR3 runs from the conserved cysteine through the conserved F or W. D genes are given only for firm matches. Rows may omit the clone size; those that give it use once, few, many or a size class.

-,-,TRBV4-2,TRBJ1-3,CASGLGRTQGTIYF,TGTGCCAGCGGTCTCGGACGGACGCAAGGCACCATATATTTT
-,-,TRBV7-2,TRBJ1-6,CASSLAFTNSPLHF,TGTGCCAGCAGCTTGGCTTTTACCAATTCACCCCTCCACTTT
few,TRBD1,TRBV11-2,TRBJ2-7,CASSLGPGGEGYEQYF,TGTGCCAGCAGCTTAGGTCCAGGGGGCGAGGGATACGAGCAGTACTTC
-,-,TRBV15,TRBJ1-1,CATSTQGNTEAFF,TGTGCCACCAGCACCCAGGGGAACACTGAAGCTTTCTTT
-,-,TRBV7-9,TRBJ2-1,CASSRSHNEQFF,TGTGCCAGCAGCCGTTCTCACAATGAGCAGTTCTTC
-,-,TRBV5-1,TRBJ1-3,CASSFNTGPISGNTIYF,TGCGCCAGCAGCTTCAATACTGGGCCCATCTCTGGAAACACCATATATTTT
-,-,TRBV6-5,TRBJ1-1,CASSYSGPPFNTEAFF,TGTGCCAGCAGTTACTCTGGCCCGCCCTTTAACACTGAAGCTTTCTTT
-,-,TRBV6-4,TRBJ1-6,CASRTDRPLSPLHF,TGTGCCAGCAGGACAGACAGGCCGTTATCACCCCTCCACTTT
-,TRBD2,TRBV12-5,TRBJ2-1,CASGLVPSGGLDEQFF,TGTGCTAGTGGTTTGGTTCCCAGCGGGGGGTTAGATGAGCAGTTCTTC
-,-,TRBV10-3,TRBJ2-7,CAISEPREGGSYEQYF,TGTGCCATCAGTGAGCCCCGGGAAGGCGGCTCCTACGAGCAGTACTTC
-,-,TRBV7-9,TRBJ1-2,CASSLQVYGYTF,TGTGCCAGCAGCTTACAGGTCTATGGCTACACCTTC
-,TRBD2,TRBV7-9,TRBJ2-5,CASSLEFAGGRRETQYF,TGTGCCAGCAGCTTAGAGTTTGCGGGGGGCCGCAGGGAGACCCAGTACTTC
-,-,TRBV12-5,TRBJ2-5,CASGFIGGETQYF,TGTGCTAGTGGTTTCATCGGGGGAGAGACCCAGTACTTC
-,-,TRBV3-1/TRBV3-2,TRBJ1-3,CASSQDLGLAGNTIYF,TGTGCCAGCAGCCAAGATCTCGGACTTGCTGGAAACACCATATATTTT
few,TRBD2,TRBV4-3,TRBJ2-7,CASSQEFGLAGVYEQYF,TGCGCCAGCAGCCAAGAATTCGGTTTGGCGGGAGTATACGAGCAGTACTTC
-,-,TRBV18,TRBJ2-3,CASSPGQLDTQYF,TGTGCCAGCTCACCCGGACAATTGGATACGCAGTATTTT
-,TRBD1,TRBV4-3,TRBJ2-1,CASSQDPTNQGAYNEQFF,TGCGCCAGCAGCCAAGATCCCACGAACCAGGGGGCCTACAATGAGCAGTTCTTC
-,TRBD1,TRBV18,TRBJ1-6,CASSPLRGQGNSPLHF,TGTGCCAGCTCACCATTGCGCGGACAGGGAAACTCACCCCTCCACTTT
-,-,TRBV4-2,TRBJ1-4,CASSLNRQTNEKLFF,TGTGCCAGCAGCCTCAACAGGCAGACTAATGAAAAACTGTTTTTT
-,-,TRBV6-6,TRBJ1-5,CASSPGDGNQPQHF,TGTGCCAGCAGCCCAGGGGACGGCAATCAGCCCCAGCATTTT
-,-,TRBV24-1,TRBJ2-1,CATSDLPDSSSYNEQFF,TGTGCCACCAGTGATTTACCGGACTCAAGCTCCTACAATGAGCAGTTCTTC
once,-,TRBV9,TRBJ1-1,CASSVDPGRNTEAFF,TGTGCCAGCAGCGTAGATCCAGGGCGCAACACTGAAGCTTTCTTT
-,TRBD1,TRBV19,TRBJ1-5,CASSIVETGLQPQHF,TGTGCCAGTAGTATAGTTGAGACAGGGCTTCAGCCCCAGCATTTT
-,-,TRBV2,TRBJ1-4,CASRENRDLFF,TGTGCCAGCAGAGAAAACAGGGACCTGTTTTTT
-,-,TRBV7-9,TRBJ2-3,CASSLGFSTDTQYF,TGTGCCAGCAGCCTAGGTTTCAGCACAGATACGCAGTATTTT
-,-,TRBV7-7,TRBJ1-1,CASSLLVDTEAFF,TGTGCTAGCAGCTTACTCGTGGACACTGAAGCTTTCTTT
-,-,TRBV5-1,TRBJ2-1,CASSLSVAYNEQFF,TGCGCCAGCAGCTTGAGCGTAGCCTACAATGAGCAGTTCTTC
-,-,TRBV23-1,TRBJ2-7,CASSQSAEQYF,TGCGCCAGCAGTCAATCTGCGGAGCAGTACTTC
few,TRBD2,TRBV19,TRBJ2-4,CASSTGLAGASLAKNIQYF,TGTGCCAGTAGTACTGGACTAGCGGGAGCCTCTCTAGCCAAAAACATTCAGTACTTC
-,-,TRBV18,TRBJ2-2,CASSPAQIANTGELFF,TGTGCCAGCTCACCAGCGCAAATCGCGAACACCGGGGAGCTGTTTTTT
once,TRBD2,TRBV3-1/TRBV3-2,TRBJ2-1,CASSRRGTSGSNEQFF,TGTGCCAGCAGCCGACGCGGGACTAGCGGAAGCAATGAGCAGTTCTTC
few,-,TRBV5-4,TRBJ2-7,CASSGIGQTYEQYF,TGTGCCAGCAGCGGGATCGGTCAGACCTACGAGCAGTACTTC
-,-,TRBV7-2,TRBJ1-5,CASSPDVGGQPQHF,TGTGCCAGCAGCCCAGACGTGGGGGGACAGCCCCAGCATTTT
-,-,TRBV30,TRBJ1-2,CAWIGGGGYYSYTF,TGTGCCTGGATAGGGGGTGGGGGGTACTATAGCTACACCTTC
-,-,TRBV20-1,TRBJ1-1,CSASDVRKAFF,TGCAGTGCTAGCGATGTCCGTAAGGCTTTCTTT
-,-,TRBV7-9,TRBJ1-2,CANSRPGLGFYGYTF,TGTGCCAACAGTCGCCCGGGCCTGGGTTTTTATGGCTACACCTTC
-,-,TRBV18,TRBJ2-1,CASSETPGLSDEQFF,TGTGCCAGCTCAGAGACACCGGGACTTTCGGATGAGCAGTTCTTC
-,TRBD2,TRBV19,TRBJ2-5,CASRTSGGEETQYF,TGTGCCAGTAGGACTAGCGGGGGCGAAGAGACCCAGTACTTC
-,TRBD2,TRBV3-1/TRBV3-2,TRBJ2-1,CASSQGSGRGGLYEQFF,TGTGCCAGCAGCCAAGGTTCGGGGCGGGGGGGCCTCTATGAGCAGTTCTTC
-,TRBD2,TRBV7-2,TRBJ2-7,CASRPGTSVHEQYF,TGTGCCAGCAGACCCGGGACTAGCGTTCACGAGCAGTACTTC
-,TRBD1,TRBV2,TRBJ1-2,CASSALRGPGYTF,TGTGCCAGCAGTGCGTTGAGGGGGCCTGGCTACACCTTC
-,TRBD1,TRBV11-2,TRBJ2-3,CASSPGQGTTDTQYF,TGTGCCAGCAGCCCGGGACAGGGGACCACAGATACGCAGTATTTT
-,TRBD1,TRBV7-6,TRBJ2-3,CASSSTGQPDTQYF,TGTGCCAGCAGCTCCACGGGACAGCCAGATACGCAGTATTTT
-,TRBD1,TRBV5-8,TRBJ2-3,CASRPGQWTDTQYF,TGTGCCAGCAGACCGGGACAGTGGACAGATACGCAGTATTTT
few,-,TRBV28,TRBJ2-7,CARAKPGEGYEQYF,TGTGCCAGAGCAAAGCCCGGGGAAGGCTACGAGCAGTACTTC
-,TRBD2,TRBV29-1,TRBJ2-3,CSVMGVIAGRGFSTDTQYF,TGCAGCGTTATGGGGGTTATAGCGGGACGGGGATTTAGCACAGATACGCAGTATTTT
-,-,TRBV28,TRBJ1-2,CASSLQDYGYTF,TGTGCCAGCAGTTTACAAGACTATGGCTACACCTTC
-,TRBD1,TRBV5-1,TRBJ1-2,CASREVQGSRGYTF,TGCGCCAGCAGGGAAGTACAGGGGTCGAGGGGCTACACCTTC